This TCR beta chain comes out of a study of T cell responses to AZD1222 COVID-19 vaccine. Broader study findings: The study identified only five to seven AZD1222 recipients as seropositive at baseline.

Worth noting for this clone: The antigen remains unidentified.

TCRdb's table, derived via immunoSEQ multiplex PCR, lists solely in-frame clones and lacks some. Seen here are 200,000 to 250,000 clones, around 94% observed once, and the top ten hold over 1.5%. The CDR3 spans 14 residues. V lost 3 bases and J lost 5, with 11 bases in between. CDR1 and CDR2 (germline): SNHLY, FYNNEI. The gene calls are TRBV2 and TRBJ2-1, with D perhaps being TRBD1 or TRBD2 (5 bases each). The TCR originated in an adult who received the MenACWY meningococcal vaccine as a control. Material: peripheral blood, obtained 28 days after the second dose of the MenACWY control vaccine. This chain's CDR3 is CASSDGTVDNEQFF. Written as DNA, the CDR3 is TGTGCCAGCAGTGACGGGACGGTAGACAATGAGCAGTTCTTC.